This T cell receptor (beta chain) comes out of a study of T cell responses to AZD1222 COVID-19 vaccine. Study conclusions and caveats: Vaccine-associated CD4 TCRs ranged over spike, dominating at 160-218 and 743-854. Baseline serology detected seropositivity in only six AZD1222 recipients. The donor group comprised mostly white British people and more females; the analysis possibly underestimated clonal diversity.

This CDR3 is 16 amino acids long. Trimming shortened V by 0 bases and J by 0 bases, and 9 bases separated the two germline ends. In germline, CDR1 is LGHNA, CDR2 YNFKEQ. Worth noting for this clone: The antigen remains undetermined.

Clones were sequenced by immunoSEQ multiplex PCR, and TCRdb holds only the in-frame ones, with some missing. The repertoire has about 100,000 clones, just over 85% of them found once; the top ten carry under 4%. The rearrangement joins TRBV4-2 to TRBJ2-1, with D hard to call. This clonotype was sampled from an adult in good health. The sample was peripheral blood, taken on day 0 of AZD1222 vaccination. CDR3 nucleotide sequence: TGTGCCAGCAGCCAAGAGCGGATAGACTCCTACAATGAGCAGTTCTTC. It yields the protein CASSQERIDSYNEQFF.